The 28 T cell receptor beta chains reported below all come from one sample, sequenced in a study of radiotherapy plus CTLA-4 blockade in lung cancer. Generated by immunoSEQ multiplex PCR, the TCRdb table keeps only in-frame clones and is missing some. The profile shows roughly 100,000 clones, about four fifths of them singletons. The sequencing used peripheral blood, collected from a patient treated with radiotherapy plus ipilimumab. Every receptor here comes from a human donor with non-small cell lung cancer that progressed on radiotherapy plus ipilimumab.

V and J are TRBV4-2 and TRBJ2-7; D possibly corresponds to TRBD2 (6 bases). This CDR3 is 16 amino acids long. Trimming cost V 1 base and J 1 base, with 14 bases left between them. Germline loops: CDR1 LGHNA, CDR2 YNFKEQ. The CDR3 loop is CASSQVGGGRSYEQYF. Here the CDR3 DNA reads TGTGCCAGCAGCCAAGTGGGGGGAGGAAGGTCCTACGAGCAGTACTTC.

This sequence joins TRBV6-5 and TRBJ2-3, with TRBD2 matching 10 bases. Germline values: CDR1 MNHEY, CDR2 SVGAGI. The CDR3 is 16 residues long. J lost 5 bases, V lost 2 bases, and 7 bases had no gene match. CDR3 in amino acids: CASSYTLAGGGDTQYF. The DNA of the CDR3 is TGTGCCAGCAGTTACACTTTAGCGGGAGGTGGAGATACGCAGTATTTT.

The genes are TRBV6-1 and TRBJ2-7; TRBD2 aligns across 9 bases. Germline values: CDR1 MNHNS, CDR2 SASEGT. The ends lost 9 bases at V and 3 bases at J; junction bases unmatched: 6. This CDR3 is built from 13 residues. The CDR3 coding sequence is TGTGCCAGGGACATGACTAGCGGCTACGAGCAGTACGTC. Protein sequence: CARDMTSGYEQYV.

This sequence joins TRBV7-3 and TRBJ2-3, with D perhaps assigned TRBD1 or TRBD2 (5 bases each). V shed 1 base and J shed 5 bases, with 16 bases lying between them. The length of the CDR3 is 16 residues. Per the germline V gene, CDR1 is SGHTA and CDR2 is FQGTGA. The CDR3 DNA follows: TGTGCCAGCAGCTTAATTGGGGCTAGCCAAGGAGATACGCAGTATTTT. Translating it yields CASSLIGASQGDTQYF.

The gene calls are TRBV27 and TRBJ2-7, with D possibly matching TRBD2 (5 bases). Germline loops: CDR1 MNHEY, CDR2 SMNVEV (reference sequence). This CDR3 has 15 residues. Trimming cost V 1 base and J 3 bases, with 13 bases left between them. The CDR3 spells CASSLYGPGIYEQYF. CDR3 in DNA: TGTGCCAGCAGTTTATACGGCCCCGGGATCTACGAGCAGTACTTC.

Many counts were recorded for this clone. This chain uses TRBV28 with TRBJ1-1, with a tentative D call TRBD1 (5 bases). The V end lost 3 bases, the J end lost 5 bases, and 16 bases lay between the germline ends. CDR1 MDHEN and CDR2 SYDVKM come from the germline V gene. The CDR3 is 15 residues long. CDR3 nucleotides: TGTGCCAGCAGTTTTGAGGGGCTTGTGTCGACTGAAGCTTTCTTT. Translation gives CASSFEGLVSTEAFF.

The gene calls are TRBV10-1 and TRBJ2-1; D might be TRBD1 or TRBD2, each matching 11 bases. V lost 6 bases, J lost 5 bases, and 32 bases lay in between. Germline CDR1 is WNHNN and CDR2 is SYGVQD (reference sequence). This CDR3 has 20 amino acids. Here the CDR3 DNA reads TGCGCCAGCAGCGCAGGGACAGGGGGTCCTAGCGGGAGGTCGAACAATGAGCAGTTCTTC. This translates into CASSAGTGGPSGRSNNEQFF.

The V gene is TRBV11-2, the J gene TRBJ1-3; the match to TRBD1 covers 7 bases. This CDR3 has 13 residues. Trimming took 5 bases from V and 8 from J; bases not matched to a gene: 6. Per germline, CDR1 SGHAT and CDR2 FQNNGV. CDR3 residues: CASSRQGLDTIYF. For the CDR3, the DNA is TGTGCCAGCAGCAGACAGGGATTGGACACCATATATTTT.

J is TRBJ2-2 and V is TRBV5-4; 8 bases agree with TRBD1. V lost 1 base, J lost 2 bases, and 4 bases stayed unmatched. This CDR3 comprises 16 residues. Germline V CDR1 and CDR2: SGHNT, YYREEE (reference sequence). CDR3 region: CASSLKGQGNTGELFF. CDR3 DNA: TGTGCCAGCAGCTTGAAAGGACAGGGCAACACCGGGGAGCTGTTTTTT. Full variable domain (remainder filled in from reference TRBV5-4 and TRBJ2-2): ETGVTQSPTHLIKTRGQQVTLRCSSQSGHNTVSWYQQALGQGPQFIFQYYREEENGRGNFPPRFSGLQFPNYSSELNVNALELDDSALYLCASSLKGQGNTGELFFGEGSRLTVL.

The chain links TRBV27 to TRBJ2-5, with TRBD1 matching 9 bases. The DNA end favors TRBJ2-7, so the J call may be wrong. Germline V gene data show CDR1 as MNHEY and CDR2 as SMNVEV (reference sequence). The CDR3 length is 15 residues. CDR3 coding DNA: TGTGCCAGCAGTCCGGGACAGGGCATATCCTACGAGCAGTACTTC. Amino acids: CASSPGQGISYEQYF.

The chain combines TRBV18 with TRBJ1-2; no reliable D call. The CDR3 covers 15 residues. V was shortened by 4 bases and J by 0 bases, with 12 bases between the two germline ends. CDR1 is KGHSH, CDR2 LQKENI, per germline. The CDR3 sequence: CASSLGPASNYGYTF. The CDR3 nucleotides are TGTGCCAGCTCACTCGGTCCAGCCTCTAACTATGGCTACACCTTC.

The chain links TRBV28 to TRBJ2-2; D ambiguous. The CDR3 totals 17 residues. V lost 5 bases, J lost 0 bases, and 16 bases lay in between. Germline V gives CDR1 MDHEN, CDR2 SYDVKM. The CDR3 sequence is CASSPLSAVANTGELFF. CDR3 nucleotide sequence: TGTGCCAGCAGTCCTCTCTCCGCAGTCGCGAACACCGGGGAGCTGTTTTTT.

This clone turned up a few times. The rearrangement joins TRBV19 to TRBJ2-5, with a possible D match to TRBD2 (5 bases). This CDR3 region has 16 residues. Germline CDR1 reads LNHDA; CDR2 reads SQIVND (reference sequence). V shed 6 bases and J shed 4 bases, with 21 bases lying between them. CDR3: CASSPARIGMGETQYF. DNA for the CDR3: TGTGCCAGTAGCCCAGCAAGGATCGGGATGGGAGAGACCCAGTACTTC.

The chain uses TRBV27 and TRBJ1-5; 9 nucleotides agree with TRBD1. The length of the CDR3 is 14 residues. Looked up from germline, CDR1 is MNHEY and CDR2 is SMNVEV (reference sequence). V shed 9 bases, J shed 0 bases, and the junction held 3 bases outside the gene matches. The DNA for the CDR3 is TGTGCCAGTAAGGACAGGGGTAGCAATCAGCCCCAGCATTTT. Its protein is CASKDRGSNQPQHF.

This sequence joins TRBV2 and TRBJ1-1; 9 bases match TRBD1. CDR1 SNHLY and CDR2 FYNNEI come from the germline V gene. Unmatched junction bases numbered 9, after V lost 11 bases and J lost 2 bases. This CDR3 has 14 residues. CDR3: CADKPGQGNTEAFF. The CDR3 region has the DNA TGTGCCGACAAACCGGGACAGGGAAACACTGAAGCTTTCTTT. The full variable domain, in which reference TRBV2 and TRBJ1-1 provide the parts outside the CDR3, is EPEVTQTPSHQVTQMGQEVILRCVPISNHLYFYWYRQILGQKVEFLVSFYNNEISEKSEIFDDQFSVERPDGSNFTLKIRSTKLEDSAMYFCADKPGQGNTEAFFGQGTRLTVV.

The chain has TRBV10-1 and TRBJ2-3; possible D gene TRBD2, 5 bases. Trimming stripped 3 bases from V and 6 bases from J, with 13 bases between. This CDR3 has 14 residues. Per the germline V gene, CDR1 is WNHNN and CDR2 is SYGVQD (reference sequence). DNA for the CDR3: TGCGCCAGCAGTGATAGTAGCGCGGTGGATACGCAGTATTTT. Translation: CASSDSSAVDTQYF.

V usage is TRBV29-1 and J usage is TRBJ2-3, with TRBD1 matching 8 bases. V shed 2 bases and J 5 bases; nucleotides not matched to a gene: 9. This CDR3 has 15 residues. Germline-derived CDR1 and CDR2 are SQVTM and ANQGSEA. The CDR3 protein is CSVEYEDRALDTQYF. The CDR3 DNA is TGCAGCGTTGAATATGAGGACAGGGCTTTAGATACGCAGTATTTT.

The chain links TRBV5-1 to TRBJ1-2; 8 nucleotides align to TRBD1. The CDR3 runs to 16 residues. The germline CDR1 and CDR2 sequences are SGHRS and YFSETQ. Germline trimming cut 0 bases from V and 2 bases from J; bases unmatched to any gene: 6. The CDR3 region has the DNA TGCGCCAGCAGCTTGGCCGCAGGGGGCCAGAACTATGGCTACACCTTC. Translating gives CASSLAAGGQNYGYTF. Variable domain in full (rest from reference TRBV5-1 and TRBJ1-2): KAGVTQTPRYLIKTRGQQVTLSCSPISGHRSVSWYQQTPGQGLQFLFEYFSETQRNKGNFPGRFSGRQFSNSRSEMNVSTLELGDSALYLCASSLAAGGQNYGYTFGSGTRLTVV.

The chain employs TRBV5-6 and TRBJ1-3; D is uncertain. Trimming removed 4 bases from V and 0 bases from J, with 20 bases in between. The germline gives CDR1 SGHDT, CDR2 YYEEEE. This CDR3 comprises 18 residues. The CDR3 DNA follows: TGTGCCAGCAGCCGGATCAACCTGGCTGGGCTCTCTGGAAACACCATATATTTT. Translating gives CASSRINLAGLSGNTIYF.

This chain joins TRBV19 and TRBJ2-3, with TRBD2 matching over 7 bases. Trimming cost V 5 bases and J 0 bases; bases outside gene matches: 5. Germline assignment: CDR1 LNHDA and CDR2 SQIVND (reference sequence). The CDR3 has 15 residues. The CDR3 sequence is CASSLPSGSTDTQYF. CDR3 in DNA: TGTGCCAGTAGTCTACCTAGCGGCAGCACAGATACGCAGTATTTT.

The rearrangement uses TRBV7-6 and TRBJ1-1; D ambiguous. From germline, CDR1 is SGHVS and CDR2 FNYEAQ. The CDR3 loop spans 15 amino acids. Trimming stripped 4 bases from V and 2 bases from J, with 14 bases between. The chain's CDR3 is CASSSPGQANTEAFF. The CDR3 region has the DNA TGTGCCAGCAGCTCCCCCGGGCAGGCCAACACTGAAGCTTTCTTT. The full variable domain, rest sourced from reference TRBV7-6 and TRBJ1-1, is GAGVSQSPRYKVTKRGQDVALRCDPISGHVSLYWYRQALGQGPEFLTYFNYEAQQDKSGLPNDRFSAERPEGSISTLTIQRTEQRDSAMYRCASSSPGQANTEAFFGQGTRLTVV.

The chain joins TRBV14 to TRBJ2-5; D is undetermined. Deletions cut 1 base from V and 2 bases from J, with 11 bases between. The CDR3 runs 15 residues. Germline CDR1 and CDR2: SGHDN and FVKESK. This CDR3 reads CASSQGSSRQETQYF. DNA for the CDR3: TGTGCCAGCAGCCAAGGGTCGAGCAGGCAAGAGACCCAGTACTTC.

This chain links TRBV4-1 with TRBJ2-5; tentative D call: TRBD2 (6 bases). V shed 4 bases and J shed 5 bases, with 11 bases lying between them. CDR1 and CDR2 from the germline V gene are MGHRA and YSYEKL. This CDR3 has 13 residues. The CDR3 loop reads CASSLSGWETQYF. The CDR3 DNA reads as TGCGCCAGCAGCCTCAGCGGGTGGGAGACCCAGTACTTC.

The chain has TRBV7-9 and TRBJ2-1, with 7 bases aligning to TRBD1. The germline CDR1 and CDR2 sequences are SEHNR and FQNEAQ (reference sequence). With 1 base clipped from V and 5 bases from J, the junction kept 5 bases outside the gene matches. The CDR3 consists of 15 residues. The CDR3 DNA follows: TGTGCCAGCAGCTTAGAGACAGGGTTCAACAATGAGCAGTTCTTC. Amino acid sequence: CASSLETGFNNEQFF.

This chain joins TRBV10-3 and TRBJ2-3; 7 bases fit TRBD1. V was pared by 5 bases and J by 5 bases, with 7 bases of the junction left unmatched. Germline lookup yields CDR1 ENHRY and CDR2 SYGVKD. CDR3 length: 14 residues. The CDR3 sequence is CAISYDAGGDTQYF. The CDR3 region has the DNA TGTGCCATCAGTTACGATGCAGGGGGAGATACGCAGTATTTT.

The chain recombines TRBV29-1 with TRBJ1-1; tentative D call: TRBD1 (5 bases). Germline CDR1 is SQVTM and CDR2 is ANQGSEA. The CDR3 length is 15 residues. Between the trimmed V and J ends, which lost 7 bases and 0 bases, there was a span of 18 bases. CDR3 coding DNA: TGCAGCGCTAGACTGACCGGGGCACTGAACACTGAAGCTTTCTTT. Translated: CSARLTGALNTEAFF. The entire variable domain, with the rest obtained from reference TRBV29-1 and TRBJ1-1, is as follows: SAVISQKPSRDICQRGTSLTIQCQVDSQVTMMFWYRQQPGQSLTLIATANQGSEATYESGFVIDKFPISRPNLTFSTLTVSNMSPEDSSIYLCSARLTGALNTEAFFGQGTRLTVV.

The chain recombines TRBV5-4 with TRBJ2-1; D might be TRBD1 (6 bases). V lost 4 bases and J 5 bases, leaving 16 bases between the germline ends. Germline values: CDR1 SGHNT, CDR2 YYREEE (reference sequence). CDR3 length equals 15 residues. As DNA, the CDR3 is TGTGCCAGCAGCGGCCGACGACGACAGGACAATGAGCAGTTCTTC. This encodes CASSGRRRQDNEQFF.

This clone is medium-sized. The CDR3 nucleotides are TGTGCCAGCAGTTTCTTCGGCGGTAGCAATCAGCCCCAGCATTTT. This sequence encodes CASSFFGGSNQPQHF. The rearrangement joins TRBV27 to TRBJ1-5; D unclear. Germline CDR1 is MNHEY and CDR2 is SMNVEV (reference sequence). Trimming removed 3 bases from V and 0 bases from J, with 9 bases in between. This CDR3 is built from 15 residues.